The entry that follows covers one T cell receptor beta chain sequence. Its antigen is unknown. This CDR3 is also generated by other DNA sequences in the sample. This PCR relied on a set of 60 Vbeta primers and 13 Jbeta primers. Method: immunoSEQ multiplex PCR; TCRdb's copy keeps in-frame clones and lacks some. The sample lists more than 80,000 clones; more than 60% were seen once. There are 12 residues in the CDR3. Germline assignment: CDR1 MNHEY and CDR2 SVGAGI. Trimming left V 2 bases short and J 8 bases short, with 9 bases between. This specimen belongs to a study of cytomegalovirus exposure and HLA in healthy donors. Study-wide points: The records held CMV serostatus as the only immune exposure information. Presence/absence comparisons presumed near-even sequencing depth among donors. The CMV antigen specificity of a few CMV-associated chains was confirmed through in vitro analysis.

The sequence was obtained from a man between 18 and 35 years old in good health and CMV-seropositive. The gene calls are TRBV6-5 and TRBJ1-2, with TRBD1 as a possible D gene (5 bases). Specimen: PBMCs. CDR3: CASSYGGGGYTF. The CDR3 DNA is TGTGCCAGCAGTTACGGGGGAGGGGGCTACACCTTC.